Listed below are T cell receptor beta chains from one sample, sequenced in a study of cytomegalovirus exposure and HLA in healthy donors. Sequenced by immunoSEQ multiplex PCR; TCRdb stores in-frame clones only, minus some. Seen here are 110,000 or so clones, around 73% observed once, and the top ten hold roughly 8%. Sequenced: PBMCs. These receptors all stem from a man between 40 and 49 years old in good health and CMV-seronegative. CDR3s include the opening cysteine and the closing phenylalanine or tryptophan. A D gene is named only where the DNA matches it firmly. The size field is filled for only some rows; it gives once, few, many or a size class.

d_call: -
clone_size: -
v_call: TRBV2
j_call: TRBJ1-1
cdr3_nt: TGTGCCAGCAGTGAAGTGGCACCCAGGGGCACTGAAGCTTTCTTT
cdr3_aa: CASSEVAPRGTEAFF

d_call: TRBD2
clone_size: few
v_call: TRBV7-9
j_call: TRBJ2-3
cdr3_nt: TGTGCCAGCAGCCTAGGGACTAGCCCAGATACGCAGTATTTT
cdr3_aa: CASSLGTSPDTQYF

d_call: -
clone_size: -
v_call: TRBV21-1
j_call: TRBJ1-1
cdr3_nt: TGTGCCAGCACCTCGAACACTGAAGCTTTCTTT
cdr3_aa: CASTSNTEAFF

d_call: TRBD1
clone_size: -
v_call: TRBV30
j_call: TRBJ1-4
cdr3_nt: TGTGCCTGGAGTGTACTTAGGGGGCGCGGTGAAAAACTGTTTTTT
cdr3_aa: CAWSVLRGRGEKLFF

d_call: TRBD1
clone_size: many
v_call: TRBV27
j_call: TRBJ2-5
cdr3_nt: TGTGCCAGCAGTTTATACAGGGGGCAAGAGACCCAGTACTTC
cdr3_aa: CASSLYRGQETQYF

d_call: -
clone_size: -
v_call: TRBV4-1
j_call: TRBJ2-7
cdr3_nt: TGCGCCAGCAGCCAAGAGTCGACAGGTTCCTACGAGCAGTACTTC
cdr3_aa: CASSQESTGSYEQYF

d_call: -
clone_size: -
v_call: TRBV4-3
j_call: TRBJ1-3
cdr3_nt: TGCGCCAGCAGCTCCGGTATCTCTGGAAACACCATATATTTT
cdr3_aa: CASSSGISGNTIYF

d_call: -
clone_size: -
v_call: TRBV30
j_call: TRBJ2-6
cdr3_nt: TGTGCCTGGAGCCCCCGGGCAGGGGTCTCTGGGGCCAACGTCCTGACTTTC
cdr3_aa: CAWSPRAGVSGANVLTF

d_call: TRBD2
clone_size: once
v_call: TRBV7-9
j_call: TRBJ2-1
cdr3_nt: TGTGCCAGCAGCTTAGCGCTAGCGGGGGGGGTCGACAATGAGCAGTTCTTC
cdr3_aa: CASSLALAGGVDNEQFF

d_call: TRBD1
clone_size: -
v_call: TRBV7-2
j_call: TRBJ1-2
cdr3_nt: TGTGCCAGCAGCTCACGACAGGGGGCGGGGTATGGCTACACCTTC
cdr3_aa: CASSSRQGAGYGYTF

d_call: TRBD1
clone_size: -
v_call: TRBV11-2
j_call: TRBJ2-7
cdr3_nt: TGTGCCAGCAGCCTTGACAGGGGCTCCTACGAGCAGTACTTC
cdr3_aa: CASSLDRGSYEQYF

d_call: TRBD2
clone_size: -
v_call: TRBV13
j_call: TRBJ2-3
cdr3_nt: TGTGCCAGCAGCCTCCCTAGCCCGTTAGCGGGGGCCGCCACAGATACGCAGTATTTT
cdr3_aa: CASSLPSPLAGAATDTQYF

d_call: TRBD1
clone_size: few
v_call: TRBV30
j_call: TRBJ1-4
cdr3_nt: TGTGCCTGGACCGGAAGAAATGAGGTCCCACAGGGGGAGACTAATGAAAAACTGTTTTTT
cdr3_aa: CAWTGRNEVPQGETNEKLFF

d_call: TRBD1
clone_size: -
v_call: TRBV7-2
j_call: TRBJ1-1
cdr3_nt: TGTGCCAGCAGCTTATCTGGGACAGCTTCTGAAGCTTTCTTT
cdr3_aa: CASSLSGTASEAFF

d_call: -
clone_size: once
v_call: TRBV15
j_call: TRBJ1-2
cdr3_nt: TGTGCCACCAGCAGAGAAACACAAGGGAGAAATGGCTACACCTTC
cdr3_aa: CATSRETQGRNGYTF

d_call: TRBD2
clone_size: -
v_call: TRBV7-8
j_call: TRBJ2-1
cdr3_nt: TGTGCCAGCAGCTTAGGGACTAGCGGGGACATTTCCTACAATGAGCAGTTCTTC
cdr3_aa: CASSLGTSGDISYNEQFF

d_call: -
clone_size: -
v_call: TRBV11-2
j_call: TRBJ2-3
cdr3_nt: TGTGCCAGCAGCGCCATGGCGAGGGCAGATACGCAGTATTTT
cdr3_aa: CASSAMARADTQYF

d_call: -
clone_size: once
v_call: TRBV7-9
j_call: TRBJ1-1
cdr3_nt: TGTGCCAGCAGCATTGGGCATTCAGGAACTGAAGCTTTCTTT
cdr3_aa: CASSIGHSGTEAFF

d_call: -
clone_size: once
v_call: TRBV11-1
j_call: TRBJ2-3
cdr3_nt: TGTGCCAGCAGCTTAAGATCGCCACATAACACAGATACGCAGTATTTT
cdr3_aa: CASSLRSPHNTDTQYF

d_call: TRBD1
clone_size: -
v_call: TRBV10-3
j_call: TRBJ2-2
cdr3_nt: TGTGCCATCAGTGGGACAGGGGGACACACCGGGGAGCTGTTTTTT
cdr3_aa: CAISGTGGHTGELFF

d_call: TRBD1
clone_size: -
v_call: TRBV10-3
j_call: TRBJ1-6
cdr3_nt: TGTGCCATCAGTGAGAATGGCGGGACAGGGCAATCACCCCTCCACTTT
cdr3_aa: CAISENGGTGQSPLHF

d_call: TRBD1
clone_size: few
v_call: TRBV13
j_call: TRBJ1-2
cdr3_nt: TGTGCCAGCAGCTTTACAGGGGAGGATGGCTACACCTTC
cdr3_aa: CASSFTGEDGYTF

d_call: -
clone_size: -
v_call: TRBV2
j_call: TRBJ2-1
cdr3_nt: TGTGCCAGCAGGGGACTTAGCGATAAAATGAGGCAGTTCTTC
cdr3_aa: CASRGLSDKMRQFF

d_call: TRBD1
clone_size: -
v_call: TRBV19
j_call: TRBJ2-7
cdr3_nt: TGTGCCACCCAGTACACCGGGACAGGGCCTCTCGAGCAGTACTTC
cdr3_aa: CATQYTGTGPLEQYF

d_call: TRBD1
clone_size: -
v_call: TRBV9
j_call: TRBJ2-3
cdr3_nt: TGTGCCAGCAGCGAGGGGACAGGGTCCAGCACAGATACGCAGTATTTT
cdr3_aa: CASSEGTGSSTDTQYF

d_call: -
clone_size: -
v_call: TRBV28
j_call: TRBJ2-1
cdr3_nt: TGTGCCAGCCGGGTTAAGGATGAGCAGTTCTTC
cdr3_aa: CASRVKDEQFF

d_call: -
clone_size: -
v_call: TRBV4-3
j_call: TRBJ1-2
cdr3_nt: TGCGCCAGCAGCCAAGTGTCAGGGGTTGATGGCTACACCTTC
cdr3_aa: CASSQVSGVDGYTF

d_call: -
clone_size: -
v_call: TRBV28
j_call: TRBJ1-1
cdr3_nt: TGTGCCAGCAGTTTTCGGGGGATGAACACTGAAGCTTTCTTT
cdr3_aa: CASSFRGMNTEAFF

d_call: -
clone_size: -
v_call: TRBV5-1
j_call: TRBJ2-5
cdr3_nt: TGCGCCAGCAGCTTGACGGGGGTTTACGGAGAGACCCAGTACTTC
cdr3_aa: CASSLTGVYGETQYF

d_call: -
clone_size: -
v_call: TRBV7-2
j_call: TRBJ1-2
cdr3_nt: TGTGCCAGCAGTTTTCAGACTTCGGGCTACACCTTC
cdr3_aa: CASSFQTSGYTF

d_call: TRBD2
clone_size: -
v_call: TRBV5-8
j_call: TRBJ2-5
cdr3_nt: TGTGCCAGCAGCTTGAGATTAAGCGGGGCTAATCTAGAGACCCAGTACTTC
cdr3_aa: CASSLRLSGANLETQYF

d_call: -
clone_size: -
v_call: TRBV6-5
j_call: TRBJ1-1
cdr3_nt: TGTGCCAGCAGTTACCCTGGCAGGGGCACTGAAGCTTTCTTT
cdr3_aa: CASSYPGRGTEAFF

d_call: -
clone_size: few
v_call: TRBV28
j_call: TRBJ1-5
cdr3_nt: TGTGCCAGCAGTTTATCAACGGGTAGGAATCAGCCCCAGCATTTT
cdr3_aa: CASSLSTGRNQPQHF

d_call: -
clone_size: few
v_call: TRBV15
j_call: TRBJ2-7
cdr3_nt: TGTGCCACCAGCAGAGATCAGGGTCCTTACGAGCAGTACTTC
cdr3_aa: CATSRDQGPYEQYF

d_call: TRBD1
clone_size: -
v_call: TRBV6-5
j_call: TRBJ1-5
cdr3_nt: TGTGCCAGCAGTCCCCAACAGGGGGCACAGCCCCAGCATTTT
cdr3_aa: CASSPQQGAQPQHF

d_call: TRBD1
clone_size: -
v_call: TRBV27
j_call: TRBJ1-2
cdr3_nt: TGTGCCAGCAGTGGGACAGGAAGGGATGGCTACACCTTC
cdr3_aa: CASSGTGRDGYTF

d_call: -
clone_size: -
v_call: TRBV6-6
j_call: TRBJ2-2
cdr3_nt: TGTGCCAGCAGCCTCAGGGGAACCACCGGGGAGCTGTTTTTT
cdr3_aa: CASSLRGTTGELFF

d_call: -
clone_size: -
v_call: TRBV15
j_call: TRBJ2-5
cdr3_nt: TGTGCCGCCCAGAGAGGTGGGGGCGAGACCCAGTACTTC
cdr3_aa: CAAQRGGGETQYF

d_call: TRBD1
clone_size: -
v_call: TRBV14
j_call: TRBJ1-4
cdr3_nt: TGTGCCAGCAGGCCCCCGGGGACAGGGTACGAAAAACTGTTTTTT
cdr3_aa: CASRPPGTGYEKLFF

d_call: -
clone_size: -
v_call: TRBV4-1
j_call: TRBJ2-1
cdr3_nt: TGCGCCAGCAGCCGTGCTGGAAGTAGCGGACCCTACAATGAGCAGTTCTTC
cdr3_aa: CASSRAGSSGPYNEQFF

d_call: -
clone_size: many
v_call: TRBV4-3
j_call: TRBJ1-4
cdr3_nt: TGCGCCAGCAGCCAAACAGGAAATGAAAAACTGTTTTTT
cdr3_aa: CASSQTGNEKLFF

d_call: -
clone_size: -
v_call: TRBV2
j_call: TRBJ2-6
cdr3_nt: TGTGCCAGCAGTAAACCAGGGGCCGGGGCCAACGTCCTGACTTTC
cdr3_aa: CASSKPGAGANVLTF